This TCR beta chain was obtained from a study of CD8 T cells in ankylosing spondylitis. TCRdb processed the 5' RACE reads anew with MiXCR; each CDR3 protein has one entry. The sample comprises 220,000 or so distinct CDR3 sequences, 8% to 11% of which are singletons, and approximately 20% rests with the top ten. This clonotype showed up many times. The antigen is not known. Study-wide findings and caveats: Significant enrichment of disease-linked clones was reportedly seen in matched ankylosing spondylitis synovial fluid. Both synovial fluid and blood in reactive arthritis had previously been reported to carry some motif variants. A TCR beta motif of roughly eight highly homologous variants appeared characteristic of ankylosing spondylitis blood. Within peripheral blood, clones linked to disease were CD8+ and relatively rare.

The source is a male donor with ankylosing spondylitis or in good health (not recorded which). The sample comprised blood, either unsorted or a sorted T cell fraction (not recorded which).

CDR3 residues: CASRTQGGEKLFF. The CDR3 bases are TGTGCCAGCAGAACACAGGGGGGTGAAAAACTGTTTTTT. The rearrangement links TRBV7-9 to TRBJ1-4; TRBD1 matches at 8 bases. The germline gives CDR1 SEHNR, CDR2 FQNEAQ (reference sequence). J gave up 7 bases and V 6 bases, and 4 bases lay outside the gene matches. This CDR3 region has 13 residues.